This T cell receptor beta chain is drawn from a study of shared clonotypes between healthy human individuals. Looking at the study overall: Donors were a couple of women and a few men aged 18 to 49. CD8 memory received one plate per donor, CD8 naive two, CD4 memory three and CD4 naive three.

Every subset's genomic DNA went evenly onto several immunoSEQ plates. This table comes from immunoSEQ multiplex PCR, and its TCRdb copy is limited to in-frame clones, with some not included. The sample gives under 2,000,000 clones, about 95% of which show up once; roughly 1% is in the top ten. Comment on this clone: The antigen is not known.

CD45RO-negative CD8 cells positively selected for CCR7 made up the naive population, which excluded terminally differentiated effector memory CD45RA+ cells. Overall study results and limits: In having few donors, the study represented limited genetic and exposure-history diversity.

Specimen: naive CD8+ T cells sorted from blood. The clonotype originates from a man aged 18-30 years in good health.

The CDR3 protein is CASRKTSANTGELFF. The CDR3 DNA reads TGTGCCAGCAGGAAGACTAGCGCGAACACCGGGGAGCTGTTTTTT. This chain uses TRBV27 with TRBJ2-2; 8 bases match TRBD2. The CDR3 length is 15 residues. The ends lost 6 bases at V and 0 bases at J; junction bases unmatched: 3. The V gene's germline CDR1 is MNHEY and CDR2 SMNVEV (reference sequence).